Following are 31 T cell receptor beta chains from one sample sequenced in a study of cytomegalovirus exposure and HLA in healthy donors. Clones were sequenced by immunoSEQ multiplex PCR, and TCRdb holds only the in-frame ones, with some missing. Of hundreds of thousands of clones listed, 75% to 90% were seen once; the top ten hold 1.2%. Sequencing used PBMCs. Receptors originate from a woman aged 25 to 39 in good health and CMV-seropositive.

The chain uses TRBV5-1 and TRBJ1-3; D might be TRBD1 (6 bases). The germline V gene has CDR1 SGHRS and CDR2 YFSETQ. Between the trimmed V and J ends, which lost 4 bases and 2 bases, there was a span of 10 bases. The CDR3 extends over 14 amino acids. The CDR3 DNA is TGCGCCAGCAGCCCCGGACAGACTGGAAACACCATATATTTT. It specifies CASSPGQTGNTIYF. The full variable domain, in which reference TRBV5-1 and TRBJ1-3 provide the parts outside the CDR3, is KAGVTQTPRYLIKTRGQQVTLSCSPISGHRSVSWYQQTPGQGLQFLFEYFSETQRNKGNFPGRFSGRQFSNSRSEMNVSTLELGDSALYLCASSPGQTGNTIYFGEGSWLTVV.

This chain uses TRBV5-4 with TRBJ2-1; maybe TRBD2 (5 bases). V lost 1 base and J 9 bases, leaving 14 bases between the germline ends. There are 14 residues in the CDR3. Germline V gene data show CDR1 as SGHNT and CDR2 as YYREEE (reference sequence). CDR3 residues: CASSLSERRAEQFF. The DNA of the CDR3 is TGTGCCAGCAGCTTGTCGGAGCGGCGGGCTGAGCAGTTCTTC.

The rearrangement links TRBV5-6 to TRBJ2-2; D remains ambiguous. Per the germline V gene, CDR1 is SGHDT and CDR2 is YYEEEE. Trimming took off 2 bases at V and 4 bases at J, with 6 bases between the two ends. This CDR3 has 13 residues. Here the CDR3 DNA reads TGTGCCAGCAGCTTTTCAATCACCGGGGAGCTGTTTTTT. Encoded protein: CASSFSITGELFF.

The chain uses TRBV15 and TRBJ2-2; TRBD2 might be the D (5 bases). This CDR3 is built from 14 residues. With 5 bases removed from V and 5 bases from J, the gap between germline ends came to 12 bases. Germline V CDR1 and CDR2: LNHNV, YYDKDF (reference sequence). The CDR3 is CATSHLRGTGELFF. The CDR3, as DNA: TGTGCCACCAGCCACCTCCGGGGAACCGGGGAGCTGTTTTTT.

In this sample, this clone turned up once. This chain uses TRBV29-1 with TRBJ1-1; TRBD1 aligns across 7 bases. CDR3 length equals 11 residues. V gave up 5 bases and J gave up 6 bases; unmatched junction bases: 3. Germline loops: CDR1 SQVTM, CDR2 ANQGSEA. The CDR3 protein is CSVLDRAEAFF. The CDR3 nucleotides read TGCAGCGTTTTAGACAGGGCTGAAGCTTTCTTT. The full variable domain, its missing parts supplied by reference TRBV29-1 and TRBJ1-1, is SAVISQKPSRDICQRGTSLTIQCQVDSQVTMMFWYRQQPGQSLTLIATANQGSEATYESGFVIDKFPISRPNLTFSTLTVSNMSPEDSSIYLCSVLDRAEAFFGQGTRLTVV.

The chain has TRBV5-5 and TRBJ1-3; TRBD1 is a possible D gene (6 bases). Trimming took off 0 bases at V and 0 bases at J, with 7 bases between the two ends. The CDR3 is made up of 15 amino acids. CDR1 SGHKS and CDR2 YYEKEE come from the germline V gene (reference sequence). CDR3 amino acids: CASSLGTASGNTIYF. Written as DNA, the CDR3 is TGTGCCAGCAGCTTGGGGACAGCCTCTGGAAACACCATATATTTT.

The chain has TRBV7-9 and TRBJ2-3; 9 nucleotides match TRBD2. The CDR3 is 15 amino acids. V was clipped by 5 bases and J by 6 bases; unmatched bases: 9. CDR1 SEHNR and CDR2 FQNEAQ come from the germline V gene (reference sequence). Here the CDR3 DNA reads TGTGCCAGCAGCCTTTTTAGCGGGAGTATCGATACGCAGTATTTT. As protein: CASSLFSGSIDTQYF.

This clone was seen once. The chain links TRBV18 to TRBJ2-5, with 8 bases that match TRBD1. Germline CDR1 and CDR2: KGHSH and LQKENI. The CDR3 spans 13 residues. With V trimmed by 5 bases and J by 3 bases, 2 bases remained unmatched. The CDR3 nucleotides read TGTGCCAGCTCATCACAGGGGGAAGAGACCCAGTACTTC. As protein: CASSSQGEETQYF.

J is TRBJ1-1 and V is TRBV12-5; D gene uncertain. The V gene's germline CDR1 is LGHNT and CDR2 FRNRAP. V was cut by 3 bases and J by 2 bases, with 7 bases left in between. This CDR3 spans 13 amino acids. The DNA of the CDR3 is TGTGCTAGTGGTTTAGAGAGTAACACTGAAGCTTTCTTT. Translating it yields CASGLESNTEAFF.

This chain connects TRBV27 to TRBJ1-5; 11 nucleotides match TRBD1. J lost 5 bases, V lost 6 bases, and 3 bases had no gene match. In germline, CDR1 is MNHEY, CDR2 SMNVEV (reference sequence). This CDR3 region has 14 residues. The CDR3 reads CASSPDRGHQPQHF. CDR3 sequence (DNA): TGTGCCAGCAGCCCGGACAGGGGGCATCAGCCCCAGCATTTT.

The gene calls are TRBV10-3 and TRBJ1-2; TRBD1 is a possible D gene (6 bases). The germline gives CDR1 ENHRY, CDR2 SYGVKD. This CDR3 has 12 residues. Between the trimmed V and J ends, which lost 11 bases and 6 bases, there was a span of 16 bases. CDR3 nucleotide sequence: TGTGCCGTCACAGGGCAGCTTGATGGCTACACCTTC. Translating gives CAVTGQLDGYTF.

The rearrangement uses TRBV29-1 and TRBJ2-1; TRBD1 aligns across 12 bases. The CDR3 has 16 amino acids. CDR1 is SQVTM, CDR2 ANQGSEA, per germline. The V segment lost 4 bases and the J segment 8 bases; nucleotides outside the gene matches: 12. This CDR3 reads CSVGEGGQGAVHEQFF. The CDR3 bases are TGCAGCGTTGGGGAGGGGGGACAGGGGGCCGTACATGAGCAGTTCTTC.

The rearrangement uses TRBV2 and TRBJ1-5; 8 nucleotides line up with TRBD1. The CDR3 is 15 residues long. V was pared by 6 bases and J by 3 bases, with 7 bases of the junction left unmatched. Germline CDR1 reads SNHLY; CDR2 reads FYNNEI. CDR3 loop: CASSQQGGANQPQHF. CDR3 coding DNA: TGTGCCAGCAGCCAACAGGGGGGGGCCAATCAGCCCCAGCATTTT. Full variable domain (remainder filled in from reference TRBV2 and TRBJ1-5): EPEVTQTPSHQVTQMGQEVILRCVPISNHLYFYWYRQILGQKVEFLVSFYNNEISEKSEIFDDQFSVERPDGSNFTLKIRSTKLEDSAMYFCASSQQGGANQPQHFGDGTRLSIL.

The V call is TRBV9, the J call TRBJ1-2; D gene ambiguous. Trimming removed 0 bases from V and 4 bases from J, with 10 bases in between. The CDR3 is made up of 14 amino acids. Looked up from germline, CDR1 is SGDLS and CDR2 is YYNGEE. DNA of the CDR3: TGTGCCAGCAGCGTAGATGAGGGTGTCTATGGCTACACCTTC. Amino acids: CASSVDEGVYGYTF.

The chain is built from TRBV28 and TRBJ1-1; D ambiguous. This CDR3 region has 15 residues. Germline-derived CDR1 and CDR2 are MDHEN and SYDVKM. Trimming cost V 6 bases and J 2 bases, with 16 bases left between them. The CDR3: CASSLWEDGNTEAFF. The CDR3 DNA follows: TGTGCCAGCAGCCTATGGGAGGACGGTAACACTGAAGCTTTCTTT.

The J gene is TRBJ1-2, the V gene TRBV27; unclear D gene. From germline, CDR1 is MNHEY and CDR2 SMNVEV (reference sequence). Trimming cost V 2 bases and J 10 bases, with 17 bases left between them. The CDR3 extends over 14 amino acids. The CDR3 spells CASSLGYIGAPYTF. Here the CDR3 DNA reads TGTGCCAGCAGTTTAGGGTATATAGGAGCACCCTACACCTTC.

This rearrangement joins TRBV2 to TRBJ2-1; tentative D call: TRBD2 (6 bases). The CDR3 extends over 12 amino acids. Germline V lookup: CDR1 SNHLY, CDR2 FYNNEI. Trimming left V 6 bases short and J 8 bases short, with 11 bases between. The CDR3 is CASSREYDEQFF. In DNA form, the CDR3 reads TGTGCCAGCAGCCGGGAGTATGATGAGCAGTTCTTC.

The CDR3 here is CASSFFLAGGRNTEAFF. CDR3 DNA sequence: TGTGCCAGCAGCTTTTTCCTGGCAGGGGGCAGGAACACTGAAGCTTTCTTT. The V and J genes are TRBV11-2 and TRBJ1-1, with 8 nucleotides matching TRBD1. This CDR3 region has 17 residues. The germline CDR1 and CDR2 sequences are SGHAT and FQNNGV. With 3 bases clipped from V and 1 base from J, the junction kept 10 bases outside the gene matches.

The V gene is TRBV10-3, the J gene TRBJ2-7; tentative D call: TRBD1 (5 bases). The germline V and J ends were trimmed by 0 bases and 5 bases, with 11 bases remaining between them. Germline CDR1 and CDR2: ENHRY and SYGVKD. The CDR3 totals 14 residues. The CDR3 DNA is TGTGCCATCAGTGAGTCTGGCCAGGGCAACGAGCAGTACTTC. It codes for CAISESGQGNEQYF.

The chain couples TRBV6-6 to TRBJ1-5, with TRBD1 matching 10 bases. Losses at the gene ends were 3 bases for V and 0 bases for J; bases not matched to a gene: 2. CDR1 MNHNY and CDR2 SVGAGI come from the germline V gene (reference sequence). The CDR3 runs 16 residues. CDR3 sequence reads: CASSYGTGVSNQPQHF. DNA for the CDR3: TGTGCCAGCAGTTATGGGACAGGGGTTAGCAATCAGCCCCAGCATTTT.

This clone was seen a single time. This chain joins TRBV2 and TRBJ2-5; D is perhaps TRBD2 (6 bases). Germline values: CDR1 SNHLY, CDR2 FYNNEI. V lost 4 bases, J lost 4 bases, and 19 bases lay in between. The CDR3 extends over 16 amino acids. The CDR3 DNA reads TGTGCCAGCAGTGGGTGGTTCGGGAGAAGATCAGAGACCCAGTACTTC. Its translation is CASSGWFGRRSETQYF.

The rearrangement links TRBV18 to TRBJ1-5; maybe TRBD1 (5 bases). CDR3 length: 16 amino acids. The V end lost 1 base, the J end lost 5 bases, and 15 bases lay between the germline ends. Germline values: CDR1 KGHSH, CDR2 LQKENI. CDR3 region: CASSPLSGRGDQPQHF. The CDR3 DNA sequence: TGTGCCAGCTCACCACTTTCAGGGAGGGGCGATCAGCCCCAGCATTTT.

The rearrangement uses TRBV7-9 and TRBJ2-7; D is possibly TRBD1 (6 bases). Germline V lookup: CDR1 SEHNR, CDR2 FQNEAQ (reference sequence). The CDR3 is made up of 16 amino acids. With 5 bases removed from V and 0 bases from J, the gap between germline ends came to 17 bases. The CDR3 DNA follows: TGTGCCAGCAGCCAGTTAGGACAGTCAAGCTCCTACGAGCAGTACTTC. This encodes CASSQLGQSSSYEQYF.

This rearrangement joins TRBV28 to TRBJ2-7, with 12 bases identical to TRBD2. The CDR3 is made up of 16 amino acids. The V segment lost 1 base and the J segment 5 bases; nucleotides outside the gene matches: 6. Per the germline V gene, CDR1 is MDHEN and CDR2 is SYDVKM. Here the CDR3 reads CASSLFRLAGVHEQYF. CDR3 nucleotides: TGTGCCAGCAGTTTATTTCGACTAGCGGGAGTTCACGAGCAGTACTTC.

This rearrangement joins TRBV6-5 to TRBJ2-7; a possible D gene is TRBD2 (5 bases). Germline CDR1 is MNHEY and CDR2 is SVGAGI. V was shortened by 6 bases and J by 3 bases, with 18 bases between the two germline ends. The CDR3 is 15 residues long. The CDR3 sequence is CASSVGGLANYEQYF. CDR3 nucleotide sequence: TGTGCCAGCAGCGTTGGAGGCCTAGCTAACTACGAGCAGTACTTC.

In DNA form, the CDR3 reads TGTGCCAGCAGCCAAGCCGGGACTGACTCCTACAATGAGCAGTTCTTC. Its translation is CASSQAGTDSYNEQFF. The gene calls are TRBV4-2 and TRBJ2-1, with a possible D match to TRBD2 (6 bases). The CDR3 contains 16 residues. Per germline, CDR1 LGHNA and CDR2 YNFKEQ. Trimming left V 1 base short and J 0 bases short, with 10 bases between.

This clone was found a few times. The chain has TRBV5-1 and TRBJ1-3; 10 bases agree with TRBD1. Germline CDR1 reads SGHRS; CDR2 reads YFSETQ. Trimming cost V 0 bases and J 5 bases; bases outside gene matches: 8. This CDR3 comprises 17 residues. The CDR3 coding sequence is TGCGCCAGCAGCTTGGGAGTGACAGGGGGCCTTCGAAACACCATATATTTT. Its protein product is CASSLGVTGGLRNTIYF.

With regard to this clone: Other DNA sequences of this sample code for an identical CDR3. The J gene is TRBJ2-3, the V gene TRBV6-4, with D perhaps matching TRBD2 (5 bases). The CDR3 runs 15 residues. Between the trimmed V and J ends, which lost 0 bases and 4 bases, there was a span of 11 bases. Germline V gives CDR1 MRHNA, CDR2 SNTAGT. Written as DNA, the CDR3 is TGTGCCAGCAGTGACTCGTCGGGAAGGGCAGATACGCAGTATTTT. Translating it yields CASSDSSGRADTQYF.

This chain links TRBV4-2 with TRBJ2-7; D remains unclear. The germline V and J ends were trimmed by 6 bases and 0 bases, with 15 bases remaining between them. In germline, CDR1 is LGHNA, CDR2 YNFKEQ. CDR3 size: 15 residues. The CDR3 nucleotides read TGTGCCAGCAGATACGACGTAGCCAACTCCTACGAGCAGTACTTC. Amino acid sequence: CASRYDVANSYEQYF.

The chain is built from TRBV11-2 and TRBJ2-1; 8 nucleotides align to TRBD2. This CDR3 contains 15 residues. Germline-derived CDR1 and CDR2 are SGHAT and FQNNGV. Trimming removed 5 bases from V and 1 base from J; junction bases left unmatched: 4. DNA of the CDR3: TGTGCCAGCAGCCGAGTAGCGGGATCCTACAATGAGCAGTTCTTC. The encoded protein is CASSRVAGSYNEQFF. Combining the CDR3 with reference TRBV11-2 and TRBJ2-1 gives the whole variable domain EAGVAQSPRYKIIEKRQSVAFWCNPISGHATLYWYQQILGQGPKLLIQFQNNGVVDDSQLPKDRFSAERLKGVDSTLKIQPAKLEDSAVYLCASSRVAGSYNEQFFGPGTRLTVL.

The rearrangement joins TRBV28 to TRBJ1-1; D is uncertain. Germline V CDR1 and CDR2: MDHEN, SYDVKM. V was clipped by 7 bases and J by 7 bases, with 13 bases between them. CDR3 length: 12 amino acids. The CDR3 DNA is TGTGCCAGCACTTTCCTCGGGGATGAAGCTTTCTTT. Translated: CASTFLGDEAFF.